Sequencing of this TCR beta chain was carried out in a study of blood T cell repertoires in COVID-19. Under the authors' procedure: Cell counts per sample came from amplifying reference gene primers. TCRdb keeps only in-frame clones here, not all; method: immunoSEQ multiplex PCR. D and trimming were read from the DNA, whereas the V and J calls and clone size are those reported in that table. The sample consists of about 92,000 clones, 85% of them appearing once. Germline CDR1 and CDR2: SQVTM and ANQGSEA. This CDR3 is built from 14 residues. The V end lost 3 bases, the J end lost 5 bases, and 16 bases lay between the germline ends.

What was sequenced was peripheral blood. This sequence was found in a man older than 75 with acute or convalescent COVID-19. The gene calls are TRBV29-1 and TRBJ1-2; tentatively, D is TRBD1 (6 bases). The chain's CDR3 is CSVDSFRRGYGYTF. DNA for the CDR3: TGCAGCGTTGATTCTTTTCGCAGGGGTTATGGCTACACCTTC.